Listed below are T cell receptor beta chains from one sample, sequenced in a study of blood T cell repertoires in COVID-19. Method: immunoSEQ multiplex PCR; TCRdb's copy keeps in-frame clones and lacks some. The repertoire holds 140,000 or so clones, with 60% to 80% as singletons. The sample consisted of peripheral blood. All receptors come from a man aged 50-60 years with active or convalescent COVID-19. Each CDR3 is given with its conserved first and last residue. D genes are given only for firm matches. Rows may omit the clone size; those that give it use once, few, many or a size class.

>16|once|TRBV3-1/TRBV3-2|TRBJ2-3|TRBD2
TGTGCCAGCAGCCAAGGGAAGCTAGCGGTGAGGGATACGCAGTATTTT
CASSQGKLAVRDTQYF
>16|NA|TRBV19|TRBJ2-1|NA
TGTGCCAGTAGTGACAATAGCGGAACCCTCGGGGATGAGCAGTTCTTC
CASSDNSGTLGDEQFF
>14|NA|TRBV4-1|TRBJ1-2|NA
TGCGCCAGCAGCCAAGATTTCCTTAACTATGGCTACACCTTC
CASSQDFLNYGYTF
>13|NA|TRBV5-6|TRBJ1-5|NA
TGTGCCAGCAGCTTCGGACACAATCAGCCCCAGCATTTT
CASSFGHNQPQHF
>16|NA|TRBV21-1|TRBJ1-1|NA
TGTGCCAGCAGCAAAGACAGAGCTAACAATGCTCCTGAAGCTTTCTTT
CASSKDRANNAPEAFF
>12|NA|TRBV9|TRBJ2-7|TRBD2
TGTGCCAGCGGGGGGGACTCCTACGAGCAGTACTTC
CASGGDSYEQYF
>15|NA|TRBV20-1|TRBJ1-6|TRBD1
TGCAGTGCTAGTTCCCTAGACAGGGATAATTCACCCCTCCACTTT
CSASSLDRDNSPLHF
>14|NA|TRBV27|TRBJ2-7|TRBD1
TGTGCCAGCAGTCCCCTGGACAGGAATGAAGAGCAGTACTTC
CASSPLDRNEEQYF
>14|NA|TRBV27|TRBJ2-7|TRBD1
TGTGCCAGCAGTTTAAAGCAGGGGGCAAACGAGCAGTACTTC
CASSLKQGANEQYF
>15|NA|TRBV5-6|TRBJ2-7|TRBD2
TGTGCCAGCAGCCCTGGGAGACTAGCGGGAGAAGAGCAGTACTTC
CASSPGRLAGEEQYF
>15|NA|TRBV27|TRBJ2-3|TRBD2
TGTGCCAGCACCCGGACTAGCGGGAGATTAGATACGCAGTATTTT
CASTRTSGRLDTQYF
>15|NA|TRBV11-3|TRBJ2-7|TRBD1
TGTGCCAGCAGCTCAACAGGGGCTGGGTCCTACGAGCAGTACTTC
CASSSTGAGSYEQYF
>15|NA|TRBV28|TRBJ1-2|NA
TGTGCCAGCAGTTTATACCCAGGGGAGGGGCATGGCTACACCTTC
CASSLYPGEGHGYTF
>15|once|TRBV4-1|TRBJ1-2|TRBD1
TGCGCCAGCAGCCAAGGCGGGACAGGATTACAGGGCTACACCTTC
CASSQGGTGLQGYTF
>18|once|TRBV9|TRBJ1-3|TRBD1
TGTGCCAGCAGCGGGGGACAGGGGGATCTTCGCTCTGGAAACACCATATATTTT
CASSGGQGDLRSGNTIYF
>16|few|TRBV5-4|TRBJ2-1|NA
TGTGCCAGCAGCTTTACCATAGGGGCTCCGGACAATGAGCAGTTCTTC
CASSFTIGAPDNEQFF
>14|NA|TRBV10-1|TRBJ2-7|NA
TGCGCCATCCCCTCCGGTGGGCCAACCTACGAGCAGTACTTC
CAIPSGGPTYEQYF
>14|NA|TRBV3-1/TRBV3-2|TRBJ2-7|TRBD1
TGTGCCAGCAGCCAGGGACAGGGAGGGTACGAGCAGTACTTC
CASSQGQGGYEQYF
>14|NA|TRBV6-7|TRBJ2-7|TRBD2
TGTGCCAGCCCTGGGAGGGCATCGCCTTTCGAGCAGTACTTC
CASPGRASPFEQYF
>15|few|TRBV28|TRBJ1-2|NA
TGTGCCAGCAGTTCCCAGGCGGGGGGGTTTGGAGGCTACACCTTC
CASSSQAGGFGGYTF
>13|NA|TRBV11-3|TRBJ1-1|TRBD1
TGTGCCAGCAGCCCAGGACAGGGGTTTGAAGCTTTCTTT
CASSPGQGFEAFF
>13|many|TRBV30|TRBJ1-5|NA
TGTGCCTGGAGTGAGGAGTTGGGTCAGCCCCAGCATTTT
CAWSEELGQPQHF
>15|few|TRBV5-6|TRBJ2-2|TRBD1
TGTGCCAGCAGCCCCGGGACAGGGAGGACCGGGGAGCTGTTTTTT
CASSPGTGRTGELFF
>15|few|TRBV2|TRBJ2-5|TRBD2
TGTGCCAGCAGAACCGGACTAGCGAACCAAGAGACCCAGTACTTC
CASRTGLANQETQYF
>14|NA|TRBV19|TRBJ1-2|NA
TGTGCCAGTAGTATAGTCCTGCGGGCAGGCGGCTACACCTTC
CASSIVLRAGGYTF
>14|NA|TRBV29-1|TRBJ1-1|NA
TGCAGCGTTGAAACAGGGACCCCGAACTCTGAAGCTTTCTTT
CSVETGTPNSEAFF
>14|many|TRBV5-1|TRBJ2-7|NA
TGCGCCAGCAGCTCGGAGGCTTATTCCTACGAGCAGTACTTC
CASSSEAYSYEQYF
>16|NA|TRBV3-1/TRBV3-2|TRBJ2-2|TRBD2
TGTGCCAGCAGCGCGCTGACTAGCGGGAGGTCCGGGGAGCTGTTTTTT
CASSALTSGRSGELFF
>18|NA|TRBV3-1/TRBV3-2|TRBJ2-1|TRBD2
TGTGCCAGCAGCCAGATGATAGCGGGAGGCCTACCCCACAATGAGCAGTTCTTC
CASSQMIAGGLPHNEQFF
>14|NA|TRBV4-1|TRBJ2-7|TRBD1
TGCGCCAGCAGCCTGGGACAGGGGATCTACGAGCAGTACTTC
CASSLGQGIYEQYF
>15|NA|TRBV7-3|TRBJ1-6|NA
TGTGCCAGCAGCTCAGGGCCCTTTGAGAATTCACCCCTCCACTTT
CASSSGPFENSPLHF
>14|few|TRBV4-1|TRBJ2-7|TRBD1
TGCGCCAGCAGTCTACAGGGGGCGGAGTACGAGCAGTACTTC
CASSLQGAEYEQYF
>16|NA|TRBV28|TRBJ1-4|NA
TGTGCCAGCAGTTCCGGGGGGACCGCCTGGGGTGAAAAACTGTTTTTT
CASSSGGTAWGEKLFF
>12|NA|TRBV12-3/TRBV12-4|TRBJ2-1|NA
TGTGCCAGCAGTTTTTTGCGGGACGAGCAGTTCTTC
CASSFLRDEQFF
>17|NA|TRBV11-3|TRBJ2-7|TRBD1
TGTGCCAGCAGCTTAGGGTACCCGGGACAGACCTCCTACGAGCAGTACTTC
CASSLGYPGQTSYEQYF
>15|NA|TRBV4-1|TRBJ1-1|NA
TGCGCCAGCAGCCGGACAGCACCGTCGAACACTGAAGCTTTCTTT
CASSRTAPSNTEAFF
>15|NA|TRBV7-9|TRBJ2-3|TRBD2
TGTGCCAGCAGCTCAAGCTGGAGCGGGAGAGATACGCAGTATTTT
CASSSSWSGRDTQYF
>12|NA|TRBV6-5|TRBJ2-2|TRBD2
TGTGCCTCAGCGGGAAACACCGGGGAGCTGTTTTTT
CASAGNTGELFF
>16|NA|TRBV6-1|TRBJ2-1|TRBD2
TGTGCCAGCAGTGCCCCTAGCGGGAGGGCTCACAATGAGCAGTTCTTC
CASSAPSGRAHNEQFF
>15|NA|TRBV24-1|TRBJ2-2|NA
TGTGCCACCAGCACCCGTTCTCAGGGCCTCGGGGAGCTGTTTTTT
CATSTRSQGLGELFF
>17|once|TRBV2|TRBJ2-2|NA
TGTGCCAGCAGTGAGTCCACAGTTATCGCGAACACCGGGGAGCTGTTTTTT
CASSESTVIANTGELFF
>17|NA|TRBV5-1|TRBJ2-1|NA
TGCGCCAGCAGCTTGGTTCAAACAGGGTCCTCCTACAATGAGCAGTTCTTC
CASSLVQTGSSYNEQFF
>16|NA|TRBV12-5|TRBJ2-7|NA
TGTGCTAGTGGTTTGGAACACCTCAGGGGATTCTACGAGCAGTACTTC
CASGLEHLRGFYEQYF
>15|NA|TRBV5-1|TRBJ2-2|NA
TGCGCCAGCAGCTTCGAAGGGGCCGGCACCGGGGAGCTGTTTTTT
CASSFEGAGTGELFF
>14|NA|TRBV7-8|TRBJ1-3|NA
TGTGCCAGCAGCTTAGGGACAGCTGGAAACACCATATATTTT
CASSLGTAGNTIYF
>14|NA|TRBV13|TRBJ1-4|NA
TGTGCCAGCAGCTTAAAGGGGGTGGATGAAAAACTGTTTTTT
CASSLKGVDEKLFF
>17|NA|TRBV15|TRBJ2-5|TRBD2
TGTGCCACCAGCAGAGATAGATGGACTAGCGGGCAAGAGACCCAGTACTTC
CATSRDRWTSGQETQYF
>13|few|TRBV11-2|TRBJ1-1|NA
TGTGCCAGCAGCTTGGGCTCCAACACTGAAGCTTTCTTT
CASSLGSNTEAFF
>13|NA|TRBV27|TRBJ1-2|NA
TGTGCCAGCAGAGAGGGAGGGGGGAATGGCTACACCTTC
CASREGGGNGYTF
>14|NA|TRBV11-3|TRBJ2-7|NA
TGTGCCAGCAGCTTAGGACAGGCGTCCTACGAGCAGTACTTC
CASSLGQASYEQYF
>14|few|TRBV9|TRBJ1-1|TRBD1
TGTGCCAGCAGCGCAGGGGGCGGGAACACTGAAGCTTTCTTT
CASSAGGGNTEAFF
>15|NA|TRBV28|TRBJ1-2|NA
TGTGCCAGCTGGGGAGTAAGTGAGGCGGGCTATGGCTACACCTTC
CASWGVSEAGYGYTF